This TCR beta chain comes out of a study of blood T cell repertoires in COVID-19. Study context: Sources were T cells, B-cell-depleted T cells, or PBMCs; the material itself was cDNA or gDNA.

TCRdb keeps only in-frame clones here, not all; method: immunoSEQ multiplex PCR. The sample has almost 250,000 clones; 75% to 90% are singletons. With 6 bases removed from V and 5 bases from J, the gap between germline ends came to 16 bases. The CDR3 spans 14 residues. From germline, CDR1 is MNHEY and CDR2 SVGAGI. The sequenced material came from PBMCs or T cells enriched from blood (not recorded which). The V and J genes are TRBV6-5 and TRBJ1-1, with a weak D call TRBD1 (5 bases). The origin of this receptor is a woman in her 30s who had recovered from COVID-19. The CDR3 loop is CASSKEGVWTEAFF. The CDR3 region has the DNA TGTGCCAGCAGCAAAGAAGGGGTTTGGACTGAAGCTTTCTTT.